The source of this TCR beta chain is a study of blood T cells in healthy people across ages. Overall study: Template switching picked up about one barcoded beta molecule for each two T cells.

Study-wide points: Observed TCR beta diversity showed a strong correlation with the percentage of naive T cells as measured by flow cytometry. Long-lived donors had more naive CD4+ cells and higher diversity than aged donors.

A second PCR of 7 to 11 cycles used a sample-barcoded 5' primer and a J-beta primer mix. The yield of each sample was at least 3 million CDR3-containing paired-end reads. Via MiXCR, TCRdb re-called the 5' RACE reads, giving one row per CDR3 protein. The sample includes about 730,000 distinct CDR3 sequences, 35% to 45% of them seen just once. The CDR3 consists of 13 residues. Germline CDR1 and CDR2: DFQATT and SNEGSKA (reference sequence). J lost 4 bases, V lost 7 bases, and 8 bases had no gene match. With respect to this clonotype: The antigen remains unidentified. This may stem from a read error, because a much larger clone lies one nucleotide away.

This TCR was sampled from a woman in her fifties or sixties in good health. This chain uses TRBV20-1 with TRBJ2-5; TRBD2 matches at 8 bases. Sequencing was done on a sample of blood. CDR3 region: CSGLPAGVETQYF. The CDR3 nucleotides are TGCAGTGGGTTACCAGCGGGAGTAGAGACCCAGTACTTC.